The next 11 T cell receptor beta chains were all read from a single sample in a study of T cell responses to AZD1222 COVID-19 vaccine. Clones were sequenced by immunoSEQ multiplex PCR, and TCRdb holds only the in-frame ones, with some missing. The sample includes roughly 120,000 clones, approximately 89% seen only once; the top ten take 4.4%. The input for sequencing was peripheral blood, taken on day 0 of AZD1222 vaccination. These receptors all come from an adult in good health.

This clone was picked up a small number of times. Other DNA sequences within the sample encode an identical CDR3. This chain connects TRBV10-3 to TRBJ2-2; 7 positions agree with TRBD1. The V gene end was trimmed by 6 bases and the J gene end by 2 bases; junction bases not matched to a gene: 3. CDR3 length: 14 amino acids. In germline, CDR1 is ENHRY, CDR2 SYGVKD. The DNA of the CDR3 is TGTGCCATCAGCCGGGACAGCAACACCGGGGAGCTGTTTTTT. Its translation: CAISRDSNTGELFF.

The V and J genes are TRBV3-1 (or the pseudogene TRBV3-2) and TRBJ1-1; D is uncertain. CDR3 length: 16 residues. V was pared by 0 bases and J by 0 bases, with 11 bases between. Germline CDR1 and CDR2: LGHDT and YNNKEL (reference sequence). The CDR3 is CASSQDNEVMNTEAFF. Written as DNA, the CDR3 is TGTGCCAGCAGCCAAGATAATGAGGTCATGAACACTGAAGCTTTCTTT.

The J gene is TRBJ2-3, the V gene TRBV20-1; a weak D match, TRBD2 (5 bases). The CDR3 is made up of 13 amino acids. V was shortened by 3 bases and J by 2 bases, with 9 bases between the two germline ends. Germline V gene lookup returns CDR1 DFQATT and CDR2 SNEGSKA (reference sequence). The DNA for the CDR3 is TGCAGTGCTAGTGCCGGGGACACAGATACGCAGTATTTT. Amino acids: CSASAGDTDTQYF.

The chain uses TRBV29-1 and TRBJ2-1; D is undetermined. Trimming pared 7 bases from V and 7 bases from J, leaving 11 bases between. Germline V gene sequence: CDR1 SQVTM, CDR2 ANQGSEA. CDR3 size: 11 residues. The CDR3, as DNA: TGCAGCGGCTTAACACGGAATGAGCAGTTCTTC. It encodes CSGLTRNEQFF.

The genes are TRBV19 and TRBJ2-1, with 8 nucleotides matching TRBD1. The CDR3 is 15 residues long. J lost 8 bases, V lost 4 bases, and 10 bases had no gene match. Germline loops: CDR1 LNHDA, CDR2 SQIVND (reference sequence). The CDR3 coding sequence is TGTGCCAGTAGTACGGGACAGGTTGGACTGGATGAGCAGTTCTTC. Its translation: CASSTGQVGLDEQFF.

V usage is TRBV6-5 and J usage is TRBJ1-5, with 7 nucleotides matching TRBD1. V lost 0 bases and J lost 11; bases outside the gene matches: 4. The CDR3 runs 13 residues. Germline loops: CDR1 MNHEY, CDR2 SVGAGI. CDR3 sequence (DNA): TGTGCCAGCAGTTACTCGAGGCAGGGGGCCCAGCATTTT. It translates to CASSYSRQGAQHF.

The J gene is TRBJ2-1, the V gene TRBV28; tentatively, D is TRBD2 (6 bases). CDR3 size: 15 residues. V was pared by 2 bases and J by 8 bases, with 16 bases between. CDR1 and CDR2 (germline): MDHEN, SYDVKM. CDR3 DNA sequence: TGTGCCAGCAGTTTACCCTCCGACGGGAGAGATGAGCAGTTCTTC. This codes for CASSLPSDGRDEQFF.

The V call is TRBV28, the J call TRBJ1-2, with D unclear. Germline CDR1 MDHEN, CDR2 SYDVKM. This CDR3 region has 12 residues. V was shortened by 6 bases and J by 4 bases, with 9 bases between the two germline ends. The CDR3 here is CASRMRSYGYTF. CDR3 in DNA: TGTGCCAGCAGGATGAGAAGCTATGGCTACACCTTC.

Only one count was recorded for this clone. The chain links TRBV5-1 to TRBJ1-1; D is unclear. Trimming removed 0 bases at V and 3 bases at J, with 9 bases between. The CDR3 is made up of 14 amino acids. Germline V gene lookup returns CDR1 SGHRS and CDR2 YFSETQ. The CDR3 bases are TGCGCCAGCAGCTTGGAGAGGGTGGACACTGAAGCTTTCTTT. Translating it yields CASSLERVDTEAFF.

The rearrangement links TRBV6-6 to TRBJ2-7; possibly TRBD1 or TRBD2 for D (5 bases each). Trimming pared 0 bases from V and 0 bases from J, leaving 12 bases between. The CDR3 consists of 16 residues. Germline assignment: CDR1 MNHNY and CDR2 SVGAGI (reference sequence). The CDR3 DNA is TGTGCCAGCAGTTACTCGAGAGGGGACCCCTCCTACGAGCAGTACTTC. Its protein product is CASSYSRGDPSYEQYF.

The gene calls are TRBV5-1 and TRBJ2-4; 12 bases line up with TRBD2. The CDR3 consists of 17 residues. CDR1 and CDR2 (germline): SGHRS, YFSETQ. The V segment lost 0 bases and the J segment 9 bases; nucleotides outside the gene matches: 10. The CDR3 loop is CASSLGGTSGPYGIQYF. The CDR3 DNA reads as TGCGCCAGCAGCTTGGGAGGGACTAGCGGGCCCTACGGCATTCAGTACTTC.